These 20 T cell receptor beta chains came from one sample sequenced in a study of early T cells in non-severe SARS-CoV-2 infection (dated by TCRdb to the early 2020s). Preparation of the library involved 5' RACE. Sequencing instrument: NextSeq 500. In TCRdb, the public reads were trimmed at Q25 with fastp and aligned with MiXCR, with productive beta chains retained. Entries that share a CDR3 protein sequence are merged under the most common genes and DNA. This sample gives approximately 69,000 distinct CDR3 sequences in total; roughly 12% of them show up just once. 2.7% of the sample belongs to the ten largest clones. The sequencing used whole blood, collected at baseline. These receptors all come from an adult who was a healthcare worker with PCR-confirmed SARS-CoV-2 infection or an uninfected control (not recorded which).

This clonotype was seen more than once but under ten times. The CDR3 nucleotides read TGTGCCACCATGGGGGGACAGGGGAACACCGGGGAGCTGTTTTTT. It is translated as CATMGGQGNTGELFF. This chain uses TRBV6-6 with TRBJ2-2; TRBD1 agrees at 9 bases. Germline V CDR1 and CDR2: MNHNY, SVGAGI (reference sequence). The CDR3 contains 15 residues. V lost 10 bases, J lost 1 base, and 7 bases stayed unmatched.

The chain is built from TRBV10-2 and TRBJ1-6; D is undetermined. V was pared by 3 bases and J by 7 bases, with 13 bases between. The germline gives CDR1 WSHSY, CDR2 SAAADI. The length of the CDR3 is 15 residues. CDR3 residues: CASSDDFPRNSPLHF. In nucleotides, the CDR3 is TGCGCCAGCAGTGATGATTTTCCCCGGAATTCACCCCTCCACTTT.

V usage is TRBV6-6 and J usage is TRBJ2-6; D not resolved. Germline V gene sequence: CDR1 MNHNY, CDR2 SVGAGI (reference sequence). CDR3 length: 15 amino acids. V was pared by 5 bases and J by 1 base, with 9 bases between. The CDR3 bases are TGTGCCAGCAGTCGTAAGGGATCTGGGGCCAACGTCCTGACTTTC. Translated, it gives CASSRKGSGANVLTF.

This clonotype was detected many times. CDR3 loop: CASSGQEAFF. CDR3 sequence (DNA): TGTGCCAGCAGCGGCCAGGAGGCTTTCTTT. V is TRBV7-9 and J is TRBJ1-1, with D unresolved. This CDR3 has 10 residues. Germline V gives CDR1 SEHNR, CDR2 FQNEAQ (reference sequence). The V end lost 5 bases, the J end lost 11 bases, and 9 bases lay between the germline ends.

The V and J genes are TRBV7-2 and TRBJ2-1; TRBD2 matches 16 bases. The ends lost 4 bases at V and 7 bases at J; junction bases unmatched: 7. The CDR3 extends over 17 amino acids. From germline, CDR1 is SGHTA and CDR2 FQGNSA. The CDR3 reads CASSSPGTSGGANEQFF. The CDR3 DNA follows: TGTGCCAGCAGCTCTCCTGGGACTAGCGGGGGGGCAAATGAGCAGTTCTTC.

The CDR3 sequence is CASSLAGTHNSPLHF. The CDR3 bases are TGTGCCAGCAGTTTAGCCGGGACCCATAATTCACCCCTCCACTTT. This chain links TRBV27 with TRBJ1-6; D might be TRBD1 (5 bases). The V end lost 2 bases, the J end lost 5 bases, and 10 bases lay between the germline ends. The CDR3 has 15 residues. Germline-derived CDR1 and CDR2 are MNHEY and SMNVEV (reference sequence).

Within the sample, this clonotype is medium-sized. This chain uses TRBV28 with TRBJ2-3; D is unresolved. The ends were cut back, 2 bases at V and 7 bases at J, with 10 bases in the middle. Looked up from germline, CDR1 is MDHEN and CDR2 is SYDVKM. This CDR3 region has 13 residues. The CDR3 coding sequence is TGTGCCAGCAGTTTAGTTAAGGCTAATACGCAGTATTTT. Residues: CASSLVKANTQYF.

The gene calls are TRBV6-5 and TRBJ2-7; 8 positions agree with TRBD1. The germline CDR1 and CDR2 sequences are MNHEY and SVGAGI. This CDR3 region has 15 residues. Germline trimming cut 5 bases from V and 6 bases from J; bases unmatched to any gene: 12. The CDR3 protein is CASSLSGQGLAEQYF. DNA for the CDR3: TGTGCCAGCAGTCTATCCGGACAGGGTCTCGCCGAGCAGTACTTC.

In its sample, this clonotype was seen once. The chain carries TRBV6-4 and TRBJ2-3; 10 bases are a match to TRBD2. Trimming at V came to 5 bases and at J to 2 bases, leaving 4 bases not matched to a gene. The CDR3 is made up of 15 amino acids. Germline assignment: CDR1 MRHNA and CDR2 SNTAGT. As DNA, the CDR3 is TGTGCCAGCAGTATAGCGGGGGGATACACAGATACGCAGTATTTT. Translating it yields CASSIAGGYTDTQYF.

The J gene is TRBJ2-4, the V gene TRBV7-2; the D gene is possibly TRBD2 (5 bases). Trimming took 3 bases from V and 1 from J, leaving 10 bases between them. CDR3 size: 15 residues. CDR1 and CDR2 from the germline V gene are SGHTA and FQGNSA. As DNA, the CDR3 is TGTGCCAGCAGCTTGGGGAGCATCGCCAAAAACATTCAGTACTTC. It translates to CASSLGSIAKNIQYF.

The sample holds a few counts of this clonotype. The chain joins TRBV28 to TRBJ2-3, with D tentatively TRBD1 (6 bases). V shed 5 bases and J shed 2 bases, with 17 bases lying between them. CDR1 is MDHEN, CDR2 SYDVKM, per germline. CDR3 size: 16 residues. CDR3: CASSPGHILFTDTQYF. The CDR3, as DNA: TGTGCCAGCAGTCCGGGACACATATTATTCACAGATACGCAGTATTTT.

This clonotype has only a few counts. The chain has TRBV5-4 and TRBJ2-3; D unclear. Per the germline V gene, CDR1 is SGHNT and CDR2 is YYREEE (reference sequence). The germline V and J ends were trimmed by 6 bases and 6 bases, with 14 bases remaining between them. The CDR3 extends over 13 amino acids. In DNA form, the CDR3 reads TGTGCCAGCACCTTCCAACAAGAGGATACGCAGTATTTT. It translates to CASTFQQEDTQYF.

This clonotype occurred once. J is TRBJ2-2 and V is TRBV7-2; D ambiguous. This CDR3 comprises 11 residues. Trimming took off 3 bases at V and 7 bases at J, with 3 bases between the two ends. Germline V gives CDR1 SGHTA, CDR2 FQGNSA. The CDR3 nucleotides read TGTGCCAGCAGCTTCTTCGGGGAGCTGTTTTTT. Translation: CASSFFGELFF.

The chain recombines TRBV5-5 with TRBJ2-3; unclear D gene. V lost 5 bases to trimming and J lost 2 bases, with 6 bases between them. The CDR3 runs to 12 residues. The germline CDR1 and CDR2 sequences are SGHKS and YYEKEE (reference sequence). The CDR3 is CASSEATDTQYF. The CDR3 DNA sequence: TGTGCCAGCAGTGAGGCCACAGATACGCAGTATTTT.

This clonotype was recorded only once. This rearrangement joins TRBV29-1 to TRBJ1-2, with D possibly TRBD1 on 6 matching bases. This CDR3 is built from 14 residues. CDR1 and CDR2 from the germline V gene are SQVTM and ANQGSEA. V was shortened by 3 bases and J by 4 bases, with 15 bases between the two germline ends. Here the CDR3 reads CSVDRDTKSYGYTF. The CDR3 DNA reads as TGCAGCGTTGATCGGGACACGAAGAGCTATGGCTACACCTTC.

The V and J genes are TRBV5-1 and TRBJ1-1, with D tentatively TRBD1 (6 bases). Trimming left V 1 base short and J 3 bases short, with 13 bases between. CDR1 is SGHRS, CDR2 YFSETQ, per germline. This CDR3 has 15 residues. CDR3 sequence (DNA): TGCGCCAGCAGCTTGCAAGGTCAGGGGTACACTGAAGCTTTCTTT. Translation gives CASSLQGQGYTEAFF.

The table lists this clonotype with a few counts. The J gene is TRBJ2-5, the V gene TRBV10-1, with 9 bases fitting TRBD1. The trim removed 8 bases at V and 5 bases at J, leaving 3 bases unmatched. The CDR3 extends over 12 amino acids. Per germline, CDR1 WNHNN and CDR2 SYGVQD (reference sequence). The CDR3 DNA reads TGCGCCAGCCGGACAGGGGTGGAGACCCAGTACTTC. It yields the protein CASRTGVETQYF.

This clonotype was seen more than once but under ten times. This sequence may be a read error, since a much larger clone differs from it by one base. The chain combines TRBV6-2 or TRBV6-3 with TRBJ2-7, with D tentatively TRBD2 (6 bases). The ends were cut back, 8 bases at V and 3 bases at J, with 17 bases in the middle. The CDR3 is 14 residues long. The germline gives CDR1 MNHEY, CDR2 SVGEGT. Here the CDR3 reads CASPLQGGFYEQYF. In DNA form, the CDR3 reads TGTGCCAGCCCGTTGCAGGGAGGATTCTACGAGCAGTACTTC.

There are a few counts of this clonotype. V and J are TRBV7-8 and TRBJ2-1; 8 bases are shared with TRBD2. The CDR3 runs 14 residues. The trim removed 3 bases at V and 9 bases at J, leaving 7 bases unmatched. Germline CDR1 SGHVS, CDR2 FQNEAQ. The CDR3: CASSFGGAVREQFF. The CDR3 bases are TGTGCCAGCAGCTTCGGGGGGGCAGTTCGTGAGCAGTTCTTC.

This clonotype has a count of ten or more. The J gene is TRBJ2-7, the V gene TRBV7-6, with TRBD2 matching over 10 bases. The germline V gene encodes CDR1 SGHVS and CDR2 FNYEAQ. The V gene end was trimmed by 1 base and the J gene end by 6 bases; junction bases not matched to a gene: 9. This CDR3 comprises 16 residues. Here the CDR3 DNA reads TGTGCCAGCAGCTTAGGTAGAGCGGGGGGGCTAAGCGAGCAGTACTTC. Amino acids: CASSLGRAGGLSEQYF.